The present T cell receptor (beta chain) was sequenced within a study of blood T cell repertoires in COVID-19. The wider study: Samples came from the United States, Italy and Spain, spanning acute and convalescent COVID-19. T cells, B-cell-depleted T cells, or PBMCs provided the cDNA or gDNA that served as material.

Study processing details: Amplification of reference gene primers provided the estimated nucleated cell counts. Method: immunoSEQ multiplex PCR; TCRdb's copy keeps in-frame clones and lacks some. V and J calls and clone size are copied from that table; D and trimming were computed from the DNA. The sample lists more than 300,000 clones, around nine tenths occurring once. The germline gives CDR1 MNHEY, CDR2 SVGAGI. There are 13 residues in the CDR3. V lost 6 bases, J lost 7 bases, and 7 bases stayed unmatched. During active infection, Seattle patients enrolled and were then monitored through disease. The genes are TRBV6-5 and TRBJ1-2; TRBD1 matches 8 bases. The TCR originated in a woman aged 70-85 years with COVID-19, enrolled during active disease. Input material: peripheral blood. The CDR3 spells CASRFDRGGGYTF. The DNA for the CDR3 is TGTGCCAGCAGATTCGACAGGGGTGGTGGCTACACCTTC.